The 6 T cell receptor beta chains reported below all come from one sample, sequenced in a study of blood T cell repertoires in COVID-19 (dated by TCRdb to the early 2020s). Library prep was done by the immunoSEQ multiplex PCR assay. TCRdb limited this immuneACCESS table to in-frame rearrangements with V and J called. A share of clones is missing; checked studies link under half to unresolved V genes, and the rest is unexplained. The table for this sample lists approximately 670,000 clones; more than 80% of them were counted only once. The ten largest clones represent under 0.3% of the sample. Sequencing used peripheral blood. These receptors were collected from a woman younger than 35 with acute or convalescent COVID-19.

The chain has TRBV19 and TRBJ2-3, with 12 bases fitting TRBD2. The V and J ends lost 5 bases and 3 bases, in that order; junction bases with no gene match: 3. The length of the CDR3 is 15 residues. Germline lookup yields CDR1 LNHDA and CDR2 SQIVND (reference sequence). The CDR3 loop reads CASSSGLAGTDTQYF. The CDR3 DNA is TGTGCCAGTAGTTCCGGACTAGCGGGGACAGATACGCAGTATTTT.

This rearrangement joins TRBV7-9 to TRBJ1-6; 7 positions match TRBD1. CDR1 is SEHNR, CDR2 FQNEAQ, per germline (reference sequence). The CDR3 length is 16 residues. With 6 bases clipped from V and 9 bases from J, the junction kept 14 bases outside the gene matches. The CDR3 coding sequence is TGTGCCAGCAGGTCCGACCGACAGGGTTTTGGTTCACCCCTCCACTTT. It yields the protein CASRSDRQGFGSPLHF.

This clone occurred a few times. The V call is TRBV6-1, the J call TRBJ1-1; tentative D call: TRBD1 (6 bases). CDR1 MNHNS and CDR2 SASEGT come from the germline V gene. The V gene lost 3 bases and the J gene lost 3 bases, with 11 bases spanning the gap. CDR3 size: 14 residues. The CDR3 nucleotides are TGTGCCAGCAGTGACAGGGGCGGGTACACTGAAGCTTTCTTT. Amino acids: CASSDRGGYTEAFF.

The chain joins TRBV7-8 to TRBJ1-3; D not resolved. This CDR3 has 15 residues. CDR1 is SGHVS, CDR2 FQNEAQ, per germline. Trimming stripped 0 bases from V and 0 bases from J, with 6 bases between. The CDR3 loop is CASSLARTSGNTIYF. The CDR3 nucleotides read TGTGCCAGCAGCTTAGCGCGAACCTCTGGAAACACCATATATTTT.

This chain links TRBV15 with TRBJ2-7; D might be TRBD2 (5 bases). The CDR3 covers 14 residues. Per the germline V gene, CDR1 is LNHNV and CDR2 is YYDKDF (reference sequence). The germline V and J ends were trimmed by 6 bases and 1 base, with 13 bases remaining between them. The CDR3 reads CATRRASRSYEQYF. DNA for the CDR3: TGTGCCACCAGGAGGGCGTCGAGGTCCTACGAGCAGTACTTC.

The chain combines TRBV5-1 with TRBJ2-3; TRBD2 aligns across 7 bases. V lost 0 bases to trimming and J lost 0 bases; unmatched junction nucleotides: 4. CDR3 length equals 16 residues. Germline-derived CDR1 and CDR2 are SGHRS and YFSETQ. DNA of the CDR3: TGCGCCAGCAGCTTGGGGGGGACTACTAGCACAGATACGCAGTATTTT. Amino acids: CASSLGGTTSTDTQYF.